Each of the 15 T cell receptor beta chains below was sequenced from the same sample in a study of identical twins. One entry per CDR3 protein, called by TCRdb with MiXCR from the 5' RACE reads. The sample has hundreds of thousands of distinct CDR3 sequences, roughly 6% seen once; the top ten hold about 2%. The sequenced material came from naive T cells sorted from blood. The receptors shown here come from a man between 18 and 29 years old in good health.

Ten or more counts support this clonotype. This chain connects TRBV29-1 to TRBJ1-2; no reliable D call. The CDR3 has 11 amino acids. Germline V gene sequence: CDR1 SQVTM, CDR2 ANQGSEA. The CDR3 is CSVRARYGYTF. The DNA of the CDR3 is TGCAGTGTAAGGGCCCGCTATGGCTACACCTTC.

In this sample, this clonotype turned up a few times. The chain joins TRBV12-3 or TRBV12-4 to TRBJ2-7; 7 bases are a match to TRBD2. Losses at the gene ends were 6 bases for V and 6 bases for J; bases not matched to a gene: 8. CDR3 length equals 13 residues. CDR3 sequence (DNA): TGTGCCAGCAGCCTGGGGGGGAGGGGCGAGCAGTACTTC. It is translated as CASSLGGRGEQYF.

This clonotype was seen ten or more times. The chain couples TRBV5-5 to TRBJ1-3, with 9 bases matching TRBD1. Germline CDR1 SGHKS, CDR2 YYEKEE (reference sequence). J gave up 11 bases and V 3 bases, and 12 bases lay outside the gene matches. The CDR3 consists of 15 residues. The CDR3, as DNA: TGTGCCAGCAGCTCCGACGGGACAGGGTACCCAGCCATATATTTT. Its translation: CASSSDGTGYPAIYF.

This clonotype has a handful of counts. The chain uses TRBV24-1 and TRBJ1-2; TRBD1 aligns across 7 bases. The J segment lost 8 bases and the V segment lost 3 bases, leaving 5 bases of the junction unmatched. CDR1 is KGHDR, CDR2 SFDVKD, per germline. The CDR3 length is 13 residues. The CDR3 loop is CATSDLTGKGYTF. The CDR3 region has the DNA TGTGCCACCAGTGATCTGACAGGGAAGGGCTACACCTTC.

This clonotype was recorded at least ten times. CDR3 nucleotides: TGTGCCAGCAGCCTTGGGACTGGCTACGAGCAGTACGTC. Its translation is CASSLGTGYEQYV. The V gene is TRBV12-3 or TRBV12-4, the J gene TRBJ2-7; D perhaps matches TRBD2 (6 bases). V gave up 6 bases and J gave up 3 bases, with 12 bases separating them. The CDR3 sequence is 13 residues long.

The rearrangement joins TRBV28 to TRBJ2-5; perhaps TRBD2 as D (5 bases). Between the trimmed V and J ends, which lost 5 bases and 5 bases, there was a span of 12 bases. The CDR3 is 13 amino acids. The V gene's germline CDR1 is MDHEN and CDR2 SYDVKM. The CDR3 loop reads CASSPTRRETQYF. CDR3 coding DNA: TGTGCCAGCAGTCCCACTAGGAGGGAGACCCAGTACTTC. Variable domain in full (rest from reference TRBV28 and TRBJ2-5): DVKVTQSSRYLVKRTGEKVFLECVQDMDHENMFWYRQDPGLGLRLIYFSYDVKMKEKGDIPEGYSVSREKKERFSLILESASTNQTSMYLCASSPTRRETQYFGPGTRLLVL.

J is TRBJ2-7 and V is TRBV2, with D possibly matching TRBD2 (6 bases). Trimming took 3 bases from V and 7 from J, leaving 19 bases between them. The CDR3 length is 15 residues. Germline-derived CDR1 and CDR2 are SNHLY and FYNNEI. CDR3 nucleotides: TGTGCCAGCAGTGAGCGTGCTAGCGCGATAAGGGAGCAGTACTTC. This codes for CASSERASAIREQYF.

The chain has TRBV19 and TRBJ2-1; D is unresolved. V lost 5 bases and J lost 4, with 12 bases in between. Germline values: CDR1 LNHDA, CDR2 SQIVND (reference sequence). The CDR3 loop spans 14 amino acids. The CDR3 region is CASSPIAGYNEQFF. The CDR3 DNA follows: TGTGCCAGTAGTCCCATAGCCGGATACAATGAGCAGTTCTTC. Variable domain in full (rest from reference TRBV19 and TRBJ2-1): DGGITQSPKYLFRKEGQNVTLSCEQNLNHDAMYWYRQDPGQGLRLIYYSQIVNDFQKGDIAEGYSVSREKKESFPLTVTSAQKNPTAFYLCASSPIAGYNEQFFGPGTRLTVL.

The genes are TRBV28 and TRBJ2-7, with TRBD1 matching over 9 bases. Germline loops: CDR1 MDHEN, CDR2 SYDVKM. This CDR3 is 15 amino acids long. V gave up 5 bases and J gave up 7 bases; unmatched junction bases: 12. The CDR3 region is CASSPLGQGFMEQYF. CDR3 coding DNA: TGTGCCAGCAGTCCCCTGGGACAGGGATTCATGGAGCAGTACTTC.

This clonotype turned up a few times. This chain uses TRBV7-8 with TRBJ1-5, with D possibly matching TRBD1 (5 bases). Germline V gives CDR1 SGHVS, CDR2 FQNEAQ. The CDR3 spans 15 residues. V lost 5 bases and J 5 bases, leaving 16 bases between the germline ends. Written as DNA, the CDR3 is TGTGCCAGCAGCGCGTACCGGGACGCCCATCAGCCCCAGCATTTT. Translated, it gives CASSAYRDAHQPQHF.

This clonotype has a count of ten or more. The chain combines TRBV24-1 with TRBJ1-2; possible D gene TRBD1, 5 bases. Trimming took 3 bases from V and 2 from J, leaving 9 bases between them. The CDR3 is 14 amino acids. Germline CDR1 KGHDR, CDR2 SFDVKD. The CDR3: CATSDSNRNYGYTF. DNA for the CDR3: TGTGCCACCAGTGATAGTAACAGGAACTATGGCTACACCTTC.

This clonotype has just a few counts. This chain uses TRBV6-1 with TRBJ2-7; no firm D call. Trimming cost V 6 bases and J 4 bases, with 10 bases left between them. The CDR3 is made up of 12 amino acids. Looked up from germline, CDR1 is MNHNS and CDR2 is SASEGT. CDR3 in amino acids: CASRIFRYEQYF. DNA of the CDR3: TGTGCCAGCAGAATTTTTCGTTACGAGCAGTACTTC.

This clonotype has ten or more counts. The V gene is TRBV12-3 or TRBV12-4, the J gene TRBJ2-5, with D possibly matching TRBD2 (5 bases). CDR3 length equals 15 residues. V was shortened by 1 base and J by 6 bases, with 15 bases between the two germline ends. CDR3 coding DNA: TGTGCCAGCAGTTTAGGCCCAGGAGGTGGGAAGACCCAGTACTTC. As protein: CASSLGPGGGKTQYF.

This clonotype occurred many times. The V call is TRBV6-4, the J call TRBJ2-1, with TRBD2 matching 11 bases. The CDR3 runs to 16 residues. The germline gives CDR1 MRHNA, CDR2 SNTAGT. J gave up 9 bases and V 1 base, and 8 bases lay outside the gene matches. The CDR3 sequence is CASSDFSGRAFGEQFF. The CDR3 nucleotides are TGTGCCAGCAGTGACTTTAGCGGGAGGGCCTTTGGTGAGCAGTTCTTC.

This clonotype turned up a few times. This sequence joins TRBV6-2 or TRBV6-3 and TRBJ1-1, with 7 bases fitting TRBD1. The germline CDR1 and CDR2 sequences are MNHEY and SVGEGT. Unmatched junction bases numbered 10, after V lost 5 bases and J lost 1 base. The CDR3 loop spans 16 amino acids. The chain's CDR3 is CASSDTPTGRNTEAFF. CDR3 coding DNA: TGTGCCAGCAGTGATACCCCGACAGGGAGGAACACTGAAGCTTTCTTT.